The 28 T cell receptor beta chains in this list originate from one sample, sequenced in a study of regulatory T cells in long-lasting Graves disease. Time point given: newly diagnosed GD, antithyroid drugs for less than 3 months. From PBMCs, RNA was extracted and then used to make the TCR library. Sequencing libraries for TCR beta were prepared with iRepertoire HTBI primers and Arm-PCR of CDR3 regions. TCRdb ran MiXCR on the multiplex PCR reads and lists one entry per CDR3 protein. The data contain about 620,000 distinct CDR3 sequences, roughly 15% of them singletons. These records were also assigned to another study, of T cells in Graves' hyperthyroidism and ophthalmopathy.

Specimen: peripheral blood mononuclear cells (PBMCs), collected at new diagnosis, from a patient treated with antithyroid drugs. The receptor set was obtained from a woman aged 30 to 39 with Graves disease.

This clonotype turned up a few times. The chain employs TRBV15 and TRBJ1-2; D remains unclear. This CDR3 has 16 amino acids. The germline CDR1 and CDR2 sequences are LNHNV and YYDKDF (reference sequence). The V end was cut by 1 base, the J end by 0 bases, with 12 bases between. The CDR3 protein is CATSRGRETANYGYTF. In DNA, the CDR3 is TGTGCCACCAGCAGAGGTCGAGAAACAGCTAACTATGGCTACACCTTC. The full variable domain, completed using reference TRBV15 and TRBJ1-2, is DAMVIQNPRYQVTQFGKPVTLSCSQTLNHNVMYWYQQKSSQAPKLLFHYYDKDFNNEADTPDNFQSRRPNTSFCFLDIRSPGLGDTAMYLCATSRGRETANYGYTFGSGTRLTVV.

In its sample, this clonotype was seen many times. This chain links TRBV12-3 or TRBV12-4 with TRBJ2-1; TRBD2 is a possible D gene (6 bases). Trimming pared 0 bases from V and 10 bases from J, leaving 13 bases between. The CDR3 covers 14 residues. DNA for the CDR3: TGTGCCAGCAGTTTAGCGCTGGAGGGCGCCGAGCAGTTCTTC. Its protein is CASSLALEGAEQFF.

This clonotype was seen more than once but under ten times. The gene calls are TRBV5-1 and TRBJ2-7; D might be TRBD1 or TRBD2, each matching 6 bases. Trimming left V 2 bases short and J 3 bases short, with 21 bases between. The CDR3 is 17 amino acids. Germline-derived CDR1 and CDR2 are SGHRS and YFSETQ. In DNA form, the CDR3 reads TGCGCCAGCAGCTTTTATGTGGCGCAGGAGGGGGGCTACGAGCAGTACTTC. Protein product: CASSFYVAQEGGYEQYF.

This clonotype was recorded many times. The CDR3 spells CASSLGRGAFF. The DNA of the CDR3 is TGTGCCAGCAGTTTAGGCCGGGGGGCTTTCTTT. The chain uses TRBV12-3 or TRBV12-4 and TRBJ1-1; D possibly corresponds to TRBD1 (5 bases). The CDR3 is 11 amino acids. The ends were cut back, 1 base at V and 11 bases at J, with 8 bases in the middle.

The table lists this clonotype with many counts. The chain carries TRBV27 and TRBJ2-2, with D perhaps TRBD1 (5 bases). The V gene's germline CDR1 is MNHEY and CDR2 SMNVEV (reference sequence). The CDR3 runs to 16 residues. Trimming took off 6 bases at V and 6 bases at J, with 20 bases between the two ends. The chain's CDR3 is CASSSISRGTAGELFF. In DNA, the CDR3 is TGTGCCAGCAGCTCGATCTCAAGGGGTACGGCCGGGGAGCTGTTTTTT.

The chain is built from TRBV30 and TRBJ2-2; D gene uncertain. V was shortened by 2 bases and J by 5 bases, with 21 bases between the two germline ends. The germline V gene has CDR1 GTSNPN and CDR2 SVGIG (reference sequence). CDR3 length: 17 amino acids. The DNA for the CDR3 is TGTGCCTGGAGTTTCGCGAGGAGTGGTTTTAAAACCGGGGAGCTGTTTTTT. Translating it yields CAWSFARSGFKTGELFF.

The V gene is TRBV29-1, the J gene TRBJ2-2, with 8 bases aligning to TRBD2. The CDR3 runs to 14 residues. CDR1 is SQVTM, CDR2 ANQGSEA, per germline. J was trimmed by 6 bases and V by 6 bases; bases with no gene match: 9. Here the CDR3 DNA reads TGCAGCGTCAAGAGCGGGAGTCACGCCGGGGAGCTGTTTTTT. Encoded protein: CSVKSGSHAGELFF.

This clonotype was counted between two and nine times. The rearrangement links TRBV20-1 to TRBJ2-5, with 10 bases lining up with TRBD2. V was pared by 0 bases and J by 5 bases, with 12 bases of the junction left unmatched. This CDR3 is 17 amino acids long. The V gene's germline CDR1 is DFQATT and CDR2 SNEGSKA (reference sequence). CDR3 bases: TGCAGTGCTAGAGATGGGACTAGCGTAGGAGATTGGGAGACCCAGTACTTC. This encodes CSARDGTSVGDWETQYF.

This clonotype was detected only a few times. The chain links TRBV15 to TRBJ2-5; D is unresolved. The CDR3 has 12 amino acids. The germline V gene encodes CDR1 LNHNV and CDR2 YYDKDF (reference sequence). V was trimmed by 0 bases and J by 4 bases, leaving 3 bases between them. CDR3 sequence: CATSRDGETQYF. In DNA form, the CDR3 reads TGTGCCACCAGCAGAGATGGAGAGACCCAGTACTTC.

The V call is TRBV5-6, the J call TRBJ2-5; TRBD1 agrees at 8 bases. The CDR3 is 14 amino acids. Losses at the gene ends were 6 bases for V and 5 bases for J; bases not matched to a gene: 9. CDR1 SGHDT and CDR2 YYEEEE come from the germline V gene. CDR3: CASTFGTGGETQYF. DNA of the CDR3: TGTGCCAGCACCTTTGGGACAGGCGGGGAGACCCAGTACTTC. The variable domain in full, with the rest retrieved from reference TRBV5-6 and TRBJ2-5, is DAGVTQSPTHLIKTRGQQVTLRCSPKSGHDTVSWYQQALGQGPQFIFQYYEEEERQRGNFPDRFSGHQFPNYSSELNVNALLLGDSALYLCASTFGTGGETQYFGPGTRLLVL.

This clonotype has a count of ten or more. The gene calls are TRBV28 and TRBJ1-1, with D perhaps TRBD1 (5 bases). Germline CDR1 is MDHEN and CDR2 is SYDVKM. The CDR3 totals 13 residues. Trimming left V 2 bases short and J 4 bases short, with 8 bases between. CDR3 sequence (DNA): TGTGCCAGCAGTTTACGGGACCTCACTGAAGCTTTCTTT. Amino acid sequence: CASSLRDLTEAFF.

In this sample, this clonotype turned up many times. This chain joins TRBV27 and TRBJ1-5; D is unresolved. Germline CDR1 and CDR2: MNHEY and SMNVEV (reference sequence). The germline V and J ends were trimmed by 5 bases and 0 bases, with 14 bases remaining between them. The CDR3 has 16 residues. This CDR3 is CASSRFHDPSNQPQHF. The CDR3 nucleotides are TGTGCCAGCAGTCGATTTCACGACCCTAGCAATCAGCCCCAGCATTTT.

The gene calls are TRBV12-3 or TRBV12-4 and TRBJ2-1; D is uncertain. CDR3 size: 14 residues. The ends were cut back, 2 bases at V and 4 bases at J, with 9 bases in the middle. DNA of the CDR3: TGTGCCAGCAGTTTACCGACCGCGTACAATGAGCAGTTCTTC. Amino acid sequence: CASSLPTAYNEQFF.

This clonotype occurred many times. The chain has TRBV30 and TRBJ2-7; D might be TRBD2 (5 bases). V lost 2 bases, J lost 13 bases, and 15 bases lay in between. CDR3 size: 11 residues. Germline-derived CDR1 and CDR2 are GTSNPN and SVGIG (reference sequence). The chain's CDR3 is CAWSYSESLYF. In nucleotides, the CDR3 is TGTGCCTGGAGTTATAGCGAGTCGCTTTACTTC.

This clonotype came up many times. This chain links TRBV24-1 with TRBJ2-2; no definite D call. The CDR3 has 14 residues. Trimming pared 1 base from V and 5 bases from J, leaving 7 bases between. Germline lookup yields CDR1 KGHDR and CDR2 SFDVKD. The CDR3 DNA is TGTGCCACCAGTGATTTTCTGGATACCGGGGAGCTGTTTTTT. Protein product: CATSDFLDTGELFF.

This clonotype was found a few times. The rearrangement uses TRBV20-1 and TRBJ1-5, with D possibly being TRBD1 (5 bases). Per germline, CDR1 DFQATT and CDR2 SNEGSKA (reference sequence). V lost 5 bases, J lost 4 bases, and 15 bases lay in between. The CDR3 consists of 14 residues. In nucleotides, the CDR3 is TGCAGTGCTTCCCTCGGGACGGTGAATCAGCCCCAGCATTTT. It translates to CSASLGTVNQPQHF.

This clonotype was counted many times. The chain joins TRBV6-1 to TRBJ2-7; TRBD1 aligns across 7 bases. V shed 4 bases, J shed 6 bases, and the junction held 9 bases outside the gene matches. The germline V gene has CDR1 MNHNS and CDR2 SASEGT. The CDR3 has 14 amino acids. The CDR3 sequence: CASSAIRQGREQYF. For the CDR3, the DNA is TGTGCCAGCAGTGCGATAAGACAGGGTCGCGAGCAGTACTTC.

This clonotype qualifies as medium-sized. J is TRBJ1-1 and V is TRBV7-9; tentative D call: TRBD1 (6 bases). There are 15 residues in the CDR3. The V and J ends lost 1 base and 5 bases respectively, with 14 bases between them. Germline V lookup: CDR1 SEHNR, CDR2 FQNEAQ (reference sequence). DNA for the CDR3: TGTGCCAGCAGCTTAGAATTGGACAGCAATACTGAAGCTTTCTTT. It yields the protein CASSLELDSNTEAFF.

This clonotype was seen at least ten times. The chain is built from TRBV7-8 and TRBJ2-7; D might be TRBD1 (6 bases). The V end was cut by 2 bases, the J end by 0 bases, with 8 bases between. The CDR3 has 14 amino acids. The germline gives CDR1 SGHVS, CDR2 FQNEAQ. The CDR3 bases are TGTGCCAGCAGCTTATCAGGGGCCTCCTACGAGCAGTACTTC. Amino acid sequence: CASSLSGASYEQYF.

This clonotype has a handful of counts. The chain has TRBV6-2 or TRBV6-3 and TRBJ2-1; TRBD2 matches at 7 bases. The germline CDR1 and CDR2 sequences are MNHEY and SVGEGT. The V segment lost 0 bases and the J segment 7 bases; nucleotides outside the gene matches: 6. This CDR3 has 15 amino acids. CDR3 loop: CASSYSRTSGNEQFF. The DNA for the CDR3 is TGTGCCAGCAGTTACTCGAGGACTAGTGGGAATGAGCAGTTCTTC.

The chain links TRBV12-3 or TRBV12-4 to TRBJ1-2; D is unresolved. Trimming took 6 bases from V and 6 from J, leaving 14 bases between them. The CDR3 contains 13 residues. The CDR3 DNA is TGTGCCAGCAGGGCAAGGGTGGCGGATGGCTACACCTTC. It translates to CASRARVADGYTF.

This clonotype was seen a few times. Germline and junction disagree at one end, which may indicate a read error. This sequence joins TRBV7-7 and TRBJ1-6, with 7 bases matching TRBD1. This CDR3 is built from 14 residues. Germline assignment: CDR1 SSHAT and CDR2 FNYEAQ (reference sequence). The CDR3 coding sequence is TGTGCTAGCAGCTTAGGGGGCGAGAATTCACCCCTCCACTTT. It yields the protein CASSLGGENSPLHF.

The chain carries TRBV10-3 and TRBJ2-7; 10 nucleotides match TRBD1. J was trimmed by 3 bases and V by 6 bases; bases with no gene match: 5. In germline, CDR1 is ENHRY, CDR2 SYGVKD. This CDR3 comprises 14 residues. Here the CDR3 DNA reads TGTGCCATCAGGGGGACAGGGGATAACTACGAGCAGTACTTC. This codes for CAIRGTGDNYEQYF.

This clonotype came up a few times. V is TRBV5-1 and J is TRBJ2-1; D is unclear. This CDR3 has 15 residues. The germline CDR1 and CDR2 sequences are SGHRS and YFSETQ. V dropped 0 bases and J dropped 4 bases, with 11 bases sitting between them. This CDR3 reads CASSLEYTPYNEQFF. CDR3 sequence (DNA): TGCGCCAGCAGCTTGGAATATACCCCTTACAATGAGCAGTTCTTC.

The chain uses TRBV5-6 and TRBJ1-1; D uncertain. The CDR3 is 16 residues long. V was trimmed by 0 bases and J by 5 bases, leaving 17 bases between them. CDR1 and CDR2 from the germline V gene are SGHDT and YYEEEE. The chain's CDR3 is CASSLDTRGRGTEAFF. The CDR3 DNA sequence: TGTGCCAGCAGCTTGGACACCCGAGGGAGAGGAACTGAAGCTTTCTTT.

The sample holds a few counts of this clonotype. This chain connects TRBV18 to TRBJ1-1; 7 nucleotides agree with TRBD1. CDR1 and CDR2 (germline): KGHSH, LQKENI. The CDR3 consists of 15 residues. The J segment lost 2 bases and the V segment lost 5 bases, leaving 8 bases of the junction unmatched. CDR3 loop: CASSGQQGLNTEAFF. The CDR3 DNA reads TGTGCCAGCTCAGGCCAACAGGGGCTCAACACTGAAGCTTTCTTT. The full variable domain, its missing parts supplied by reference TRBV18 and TRBJ1-1, is NAGVMQNPRHLVRRRGQEARLRCSPMKGHSHVYWYRQLPEEGLKFMVYLQKENIIDESGMPKERFSAEFPKEGPSILRIQQVVRGDSAAYFCASSGQQGLNTEAFFGQGTRLTVV.

This clonotype was seen more than once but under ten times. V usage is TRBV20-1 and J usage is TRBJ2-6; no reliable D call. Germline V lookup: CDR1 DFQATT, CDR2 SNEGSKA (reference sequence). V lost 6 bases, J lost 2 bases, and 14 bases lay in between. The CDR3 is 15 residues long. CDR3 sequence: CSADKQRAGANVLTF. In DNA form, the CDR3 reads TGCAGTGCGGATAAGCAAAGGGCTGGGGCCAACGTCCTGACTTTC.

J is TRBJ1-5 and V is TRBV9; TRBD1 agrees at 7 bases. The CDR3 runs 16 residues. The germline gives CDR1 SGDLS, CDR2 YYNGEE. V dropped 0 bases and J dropped 1; count of bases not matched to a gene: 4. The CDR3 nucleotides are TGTGCCAGCAGCGTAGTCCCCAGGGGGAGCAATCAGCCCCAGCATTTT. Its translation is CASSVVPRGSNQPQHF.